This TCR beta chain was captured by sequencing in a study of T cell repertoires in cytomegalovirus infection (dated by TCRdb to 2018 to 2020). Notes on the research overall: The HLA type of each donor mattered for the analysis, because public TCR beta signatures pointed to carriage of CMV infection along with the matching HLA type.

The sample holds many counts of this clonotype. Its antigen is currently not known. There are no base qualities to consult, and no much larger clone falls within one base. Sequencing used an Illumina HiSeq 1500. The public reads were run again by TCRdb, first through fastp at Q25 and then through MiXCR, and only productive beta chains were kept. Entries are consolidated by CDR3 protein sequence, retaining the most common genes and DNA. This sample comprises some 160,000 distinct CDR3 sequences, 17% of them detected only once. Around a sixth of the sample is taken by the ten largest. The CDR3, from cysteine to phenylalanine, totals 14 residues. The kept DNA is CDR3 alone, 42 bases in frame from the first base. CDR1 and CDR2 (SEHNR, FQNEAQ) derive from the germline V gene (reference sequence). V lost 5 bases and J lost 8 bases, and the count of bases not matched to a germline gene is 7. General findings and caveats noted by the study authors: Cumulative frequency of public TCR beta family members discriminated carriers of CMV infection plus the relevant HLA type in this cohort and an independent roughly 350-donor cohort. The ex vivo response was dominated by HLA-C-restricted CMV-specific TCR beta clonotypes, which also provided the single most frequent clonotype in two of eight donors.

The chain is encoded by TRBV7-9 joined to TRBJ1-4, and TRBD1 matches 8 of the central bases. The clonotype was recovered from a human donor in good health (CMV status not recorded). Some clones in this sample may be carry-over from other donors' samples. Source material: CD8+ T cells from PBMCs. The sequenced DNA: TGTGCCAGCAGCCCTCACGACAGGGGCGAAAAACTGTTTTTT. Translated, this is CASSPHDRGEKLFF.